This TCR beta chain derives from a study of T cells after yellow fever vaccination. Study information: Researchers used SMART-Seq v4 Ultra Low Input to prepare fractions that had low cell numbers.

Germline V gene lookup returns CDR1 MNHNS and CDR2 SASEGT. This CDR3 has 15 amino acids. Trimming at V came to 4 bases and at J to 5 bases, leaving 6 bases not matched to a gene. One entry per CDR3 protein, called by TCRdb with MiXCR from the 5' RACE reads. Of around 310,000 distinct CDR3 sequences in the sample, 8.7% were seen once. This clonotype showed up just a few times. The material sequenced was PBMCs, taken on the day of the first yellow fever vaccination. This rearrangement joins TRBV6-1 to TRBJ2-7; the match to TRBD2 covers 12 bases. The sequence was obtained from a man aged 18 to 35 who received the YFV17D yellow fever vaccine. The CDR3 nucleotides are TGTGCCAGCAGTGGGGCTAGCGGGGGGGCCCACGAGCAGTACGTC. Translated: CASSGASGGAHEQYV.